This T cell receptor (beta chain) stems from a study of identical twins. Each CDR3 protein gets one entry after TCRdb re-called the 5' RACE reads with MiXCR. The sample gives under 400,000 distinct CDR3 sequences, roughly 10% of which show up once; approximately 9.3% is in the top ten. J was trimmed by 4 bases and V by 3 bases; bases with no gene match: 4. This CDR3 spans 14 amino acids. CDR1 is SNHLY, CDR2 FYNNEI, per germline. The receptor was isolated from a woman in her forties or fifties in good health. The sequenced sample consisted of naive T cells sorted from blood. The chain has TRBV2 and TRBJ2-3, with TRBD2 matching over 7 bases. CDR3 DNA sequence: TGTGCCAGCAGTGAGTCGGGAGGCGCAGATACGCAGTATTTT. Its protein is CASSESGGADTQYF.